One and the same sample provided the 28 T cell receptor beta chains below, sequenced in a study of cytomegalovirus exposure and HLA in healthy donors. PCR amplification relied on 60 Vbeta primers (plus 13 Jbeta primers). TCRdb keeps only in-frame clones here, not all; method: immunoSEQ multiplex PCR. Of some 190,000 clones detected, roughly 80% appear once; the ten largest clones hold approximately 1.4%. The sample was PBMCs. Receptor source: a man between 35 and 55 years old in good health and CMV-seronegative.

This rearrangement joins TRBV5-3 to TRBJ2-5; weak D call: TRBD1 (5 bases). TRBV5-3 belongs to the ORF category, with a function that is uncertain. Trimming stripped 2 bases from V and 7 bases from J, with 12 bases between. CDR3 length equals 13 residues. CDR3 nucleotides: TGTGCCAGAAGCTTTGTGTTAGGGGCGACCCAGTACTTC. Protein sequence: CARSFVLGATQYF.

The chain uses TRBV6-1 and TRBJ2-5; the D gene is possibly TRBD1 (6 bases). The assigned J gene may be wrong: the sequence end matches TRBJ2-7 better. This CDR3 contains 14 residues. The V gene's germline CDR1 is MNHNS and CDR2 SASEGT. CDR3 in DNA: TGTGCCAGCAGTGACACAGGGCGTTCCTACGAGCAGTACTTC. The encoded protein is CASSDTGRSYEQYF.

CDR3 residues: CASSLRPGVAGNYEQYF. Here the CDR3 DNA reads TGTGCCAGCAGCTTGAGGCCCGGGGTAGCGGGGAACTACGAGCAGTACTTC. The genes are TRBV5-6 and TRBJ2-7; 8 positions agree with TRBD2. The CDR3 extends over 17 amino acids. CDR1 is SGHDT and CDR2 is YYEEEE in the germline V gene. Trimming at V came to 1 base and at J to 3 bases, leaving 12 bases not matched to a gene.

This chain uses TRBV27 with TRBJ2-2, with TRBD2 identical over 14 bases. Germline lookup yields CDR1 MNHEY and CDR2 SMNVEV (reference sequence). There are 19 residues in the CDR3. V lost 1 base and J lost 3; bases outside the gene matches: 7. The CDR3 sequence: CASSLYGTSGRGDTGELFF. The CDR3 DNA follows: TGTGCCAGCAGTTTATATGGGACTAGCGGGAGAGGGGACACCGGGGAGCTGTTTTTT.

The chain is built from TRBV5-1 and TRBJ2-3; TRBD1 matches at 7 bases. The CDR3 totals 16 residues. V shed 4 bases and J 5 bases; nucleotides not matched to a gene: 13. Germline V gene data show CDR1 as SGHRS and CDR2 as YFSETQ. This chain's CDR3 is CASSGAAGGGIDTQYF. The CDR3 DNA is TGCGCCAGCAGCGGGGCGGCAGGGGGTGGTATAGATACGCAGTATTTT.

A few counts support this clone. The J gene is TRBJ1-1, the V gene TRBV2, with D possibly being TRBD1 (6 bases). This CDR3 has 14 amino acids. Trimming left V 7 bases short and J 8 bases short, with 20 bases between. Germline V gene sequence: CDR1 SNHLY, CDR2 FYNNEI. In DNA, the CDR3 is TGTGCCAGCACTCCGTCAGGACAGTACCCCGAAGCTTTCTTT. Translation gives CASTPSGQYPEAFF.

The gene calls are TRBV27 and TRBJ2-7; 7 nucleotides line up with TRBD1. V lost 5 bases, J lost 2 bases, and 3 bases stayed unmatched. Germline V gives CDR1 MNHEY, CDR2 SMNVEV (reference sequence). The CDR3 has 13 residues. The CDR3 is CASSTQGTYEQYF. CDR3 nucleotides: TGTGCCAGCAGTACACAGGGGACCTACGAGCAGTACTTC.

The chain employs TRBV29-1 and TRBJ2-1, with D perhaps TRBD1 (5 bases). The V gene's germline CDR1 is SQVTM and CDR2 ANQGSEA. V lost 1 base to trimming and J lost 8 bases, with 15 bases between them. This CDR3 has 14 residues. The CDR3 DNA reads as TGCAGCGTTGAAGGGGCAGGGTTGGTAGATGAGCAGTTCTTC. Its protein product is CSVEGAGLVDEQFF.

The chain recombines TRBV5-5 with TRBJ2-5; no clear D gene. The ends were cut back, 2 bases at V and 3 bases at J, with 2 bases in the middle. The germline V gene has CDR1 SGHKS and CDR2 YYEKEE (reference sequence). The CDR3 runs to 11 residues. CDR3 bases: TGTGCCAGCAGCTTTAAAGAGACCCAGTACTTC. Its protein product is CASSFKETQYF.

This chain links TRBV18 with TRBJ1-1; D unclear. Trimming removed 0 bases at V and 4 bases at J, with 12 bases between. The CDR3 is 15 amino acids. CDR1 is KGHSH, CDR2 LQKENI, per germline. Written as DNA, the CDR3 is TGTGCCAGCTCACCACCAAAGGGTGAGGGCACTGAAGCTTTCTTT. This codes for CASSPPKGEGTEAFF.

The V call is TRBV11-3, the J call TRBJ2-5, with TRBD2 matching 8 bases. V shed 6 bases and J 5 bases; nucleotides not matched to a gene: 8. In germline, CDR1 is SGHNT, CDR2 YENEEA. The CDR3 runs 14 residues. CDR3 amino acids: CASSRGGAGETQYF. The CDR3 DNA reads as TGTGCCAGCAGTCGGGGGGGGGCTGGTGAGACCCAGTACTTC.

J is TRBJ1-4 and V is TRBV7-2; 7 positions agree with TRBD1. The length of the CDR3 is 17 residues. Germline V gene lookup returns CDR1 SGHTA and CDR2 FQGNSA. V trimming: 1 base; J trimming: 7 bases; junction bases outside the gene matches: 12. The CDR3 region is CASSLGIGTAVAEKLFF. In nucleotides, the CDR3 is TGTGCCAGCAGCTTAGGGATTGGGACAGCAGTTGCTGAAAAACTGTTTTTT.

The J gene is TRBJ1-1, the V gene TRBV2; 7 bases are shared with TRBD1. J was trimmed by 5 bases and V by 3 bases; bases with no gene match: 6. Germline CDR1 reads SNHLY; CDR2 reads FYNNEI. This CDR3 has 14 amino acids. The CDR3 bases are TGTGCCAGCAGTGAGAGGTCAGGGGGGACTGAAGCTTTCTTT. Translated: CASSERSGGTEAFF.

V gene TRBV7-3 combines with J gene TRBJ1-1; possibly TRBD1 for D (6 bases). The CDR3 is 14 residues long. CDR1 is SGHTA and CDR2 is FQGTGA in the germline V gene. V was trimmed by 6 bases and J by 1 base, leaving 12 bases between them. CDR3 residues: CASRERGQNTEAFF. The CDR3 bases are TGTGCCAGCAGGGAACGGGGACAGAACACTGAAGCTTTCTTT.

The CDR3 spells CASSPPGTRVNEQFF. The CDR3 DNA reads as TGTGCCAGCTCACCACCCGGGACTAGGGTGAATGAGCAGTTCTTC. V gene TRBV18 combines with J gene TRBJ2-1; 8 nucleotides align to TRBD2. There are 15 residues in the CDR3. V lost 0 bases, J lost 7 bases, and 5 bases stayed unmatched. Per germline, CDR1 KGHSH and CDR2 LQKENI.

This clone was observed a few times. The rearrangement joins TRBV10-3 to TRBJ2-7; TRBD1 might be the D (6 bases). This CDR3 is built from 13 residues. Germline CDR1 ENHRY, CDR2 SYGVKD. Trimming cost V 6 bases and J 0 bases, with 9 bases left between them. CDR3 nucleotides: TGTGCCATCAGGGCAGGGGACTCCTACGAGCAGTACTTC. This encodes CAIRAGDSYEQYF.

This clone was observed a single time. The V gene is TRBV13, the J gene TRBJ1-6; TRBD1 matches at 7 bases. Trimming took 4 bases from V and 2 from J; bases not matched to a gene: 8. Germline CDR1 and CDR2: PRHDT and FYEKMQ (reference sequence). This CDR3 contains 17 residues. CDR3 in DNA: TGTGCCAGCAGCTCCACAGACAGGGACGCCTATAATTCACCCCTCCACTTT. It yields the protein CASSSTDRDAYNSPLHF.

The rearrangement links TRBV4-2 to TRBJ1-3; 7 positions agree with TRBD1. The V and J ends lost 1 base and 4 bases, in that order; junction bases with no gene match: 7. The CDR3 sequence is 16 residues long. In germline, CDR1 is LGHNA, CDR2 YNFKEQ. Here the CDR3 DNA reads TGTGCCAGCAGCCAAGGGCGGGAGGGGGCCGGAAACACCATATATTTT. Amino acids: CASSQGREGAGNTIYF.

J is TRBJ2-2 and V is TRBV6-5; 11 bases line up with TRBD2. The junction had 4 bases not matched to a gene; V was cut back by 5 bases and J by 5 bases. The CDR3 totals 15 residues. Germline V CDR1 and CDR2: MNHEY, SVGAGI. The CDR3 DNA is TGTGCCAGCAGTGGTAGCGGGAGGGGTACCGGGGAGCTGTTTTTT. This sequence encodes CASSGSGRGTGELFF.

The chain employs TRBV5-1 and TRBJ1-1; D unclear. The CDR3 is made up of 14 amino acids. Between the trimmed V and J ends, which lost 0 bases and 1 base, there was a span of 7 bases. In germline, CDR1 is SGHRS, CDR2 YFSETQ. The CDR3 loop reads CASSLDEANTEAFF. DNA of the CDR3: TGCGCCAGCAGCTTGGATGAGGCGAACACTGAAGCTTTCTTT.

The chain is built from TRBV5-6 and TRBJ1-5; D possibly corresponds to TRBD1 (6 bases). V gave up 1 base and J gave up 5 bases, with 16 bases separating them. The CDR3 extends over 16 amino acids. Germline CDR1 SGHDT, CDR2 YYEEEE. CDR3 sequence: CASSLLSGQGYQPQHF. The CDR3 nucleotides are TGTGCCAGCAGCTTGTTGTCGGGGCAGGGGTATCAGCCCCAGCATTTT.

The CDR3 nucleotides read TGTGCCAGCAGTTTAGGAGGACGCCACCCCACTGAAGCTTTCTTT. It codes for CASSLGGRHPTEAFF. The chain carries TRBV27 and TRBJ1-1; D not resolved. CDR1 and CDR2 from the germline V gene are MNHEY and SMNVEV (reference sequence). The CDR3 length is 15 residues. Trimming pared 2 bases from V and 4 bases from J, leaving 14 bases between.

This clone appeared once. This rearrangement joins TRBV30 to TRBJ2-2; 7 bases fit TRBD2. Looked up from germline, CDR1 is GTSNPN and CDR2 is SVGIG (reference sequence). This CDR3 comprises 12 residues. The V and J ends lost 5 bases and 6 bases, in that order; junction bases with no gene match: 3. CDR3 loop: CAWGRASGELFF. The DNA of the CDR3 is TGTGCCTGGGGGAGGGCCTCCGGGGAGCTGTTTTTT.

The V gene is TRBV7-8, the J gene TRBJ2-3, with D unclear. Germline V gene data show CDR1 as SGHVS and CDR2 as FQNEAQ. Trimming left V 5 bases short and J 6 bases short, with 9 bases between. The CDR3 runs 12 residues. The chain's CDR3 is CASSPSGDTQYF. In DNA form, the CDR3 reads TGTGCCAGCAGCCCTTCCGGTGATACGCAGTATTTT.

The CDR3 DNA is TGTGCCAGCAGCTCTACAGGGGCGGTGGACTACACCTTC. Translation gives CASSSTGAVDYTF. The chain combines TRBV7-2 with TRBJ1-2; TRBD1 matches at 7 bases. CDR1 and CDR2 from the germline V gene are SGHTA and FQGNSA. This CDR3 spans 13 amino acids. With 4 bases clipped from V and 10 bases from J, the junction kept 9 bases outside the gene matches.

The V and J genes are TRBV7-6 and TRBJ2-3; the match to TRBD2 covers 7 bases. The trim removed 5 bases at V and 5 bases at J, leaving 13 bases unmatched. CDR1 is SGHVS, CDR2 FNYEAQ, per germline. This CDR3 is 16 amino acids long. The CDR3 spells CASSLQRGRAVDTQYF. The CDR3 nucleotides are TGTGCCAGCAGCCTTCAACGGGGGAGGGCCGTAGATACGCAGTATTTT.

The chain has TRBV29-1 and TRBJ2-7; D is possibly TRBD1 (5 bases). CDR3 length equals 12 residues. V lost 3 bases and J lost 2, with 8 bases in between. Germline CDR1 and CDR2: SQVTM and ANQGSEA. CDR3 in DNA: TGCAGCGTTGACCAGGGTGCCTACGAGCAGTACTTC. As protein: CSVDQGAYEQYF.

This clone came up a few times. The CDR3 bases are TGTGCCTGGACTCGACAGGAATTCCCATTCCAAAGCAATCAGCCCCAGCATTTT. Its protein product is CAWTRQEFPFQSNQPQHF. V gene TRBV30 combines with J gene TRBJ1-5, with D perhaps TRBD1 (6 bases). Germline CDR1 GTSNPN, CDR2 SVGIG (reference sequence). The CDR3 is 18 residues long. Trimming pared 4 bases from V and 1 base from J, leaving 23 bases between.